This TCR beta chain is drawn from a study of blood T cell repertoires in COVID-19 (dated by TCRdb to the early 2020s). General notes on the study: Samples covering the acute and convalescent phases of COVID-19 were provided by collaborators in the United States, Italy and Spain. The prospective study material was composed of cDNA or gDNA derived from T cells, B-cell-depleted T cells, or PBMCs. Subjects who had been exposed to COVID-19, were actively infected with it, or had recovered from it provided the deeply sampled blood TCRbeta repertoires that made up the dataset. A freely available public database, intended as a resource for researchers studying the immune response to SARS-CoV-2, is where the repertoires were released. The samples were drawn from the first 160 participants of the ongoing ImmuneRACE study and from more than 1,000 subjects provided by 6 global collaborators. Sample metadata almost always included a de-identified subject ID, COVID-19 status, age in years and sex. Where HLA class I and class II types were available, the types were taken from metadata supplied by the sample provider, not from assay-based typing. What the authors observed across the whole study: How much clinical and demographic metadata was included differed by source and by participant, and the metadata was provided uncurated.

The CDR1 and CDR2 encoded by the germline V gene (reference sequence) are LNHDA and SQIVND. Its CDR3 holds 13 amino acids, cysteine through phenylalanine. Solely the CDR3 DNA is kept, with 39 bases framed from the first base. Between the V and J ends, shortened by 3 bases and 7 bases respectively, the junction contains 12 bases. As regards this clone: Its antigen is unknown. The record has no base qualities; no much larger clone is one base away.

Whole blood was collected in K2EDTA tubes by collaborating institutions according to the institutions' own protocols. For TCRbeta analysis, collaborators shipped samples as frozen whole blood, isolated PBMCs, or DNA extracted from either of those sample types. TCRbeta CDR3 regions were amplified from genomic DNA using the immunoSEQ Assay, a bias-controlled multiplex PCR. In the source study's methods: The number of nucleated cells in each sample was estimated by amplification of reference gene primers within the assay. To quantify the absolute abundance of each unique TCRbeta CDR3 rearrangement, sequence reads were collapsed and filtered. For each sample, productive Simpson clonality was calculated as the square root of Simpson's diversity index across productive rearrangements. Imported from immuneACCESS, the table was reduced by TCRdb to in-frame sequences with V and J called. These copies leave out some clones; in studies compared against another copy, an unresolved V gene accounts for under half, and the cause of the remainder is not known. V and J calls and clone size follow that table, whereas D and trimming were derived from the DNA. Counted in this sample were about 190,000 clones; roughly 80% of them appeared once. The ten largest account for around 12% of the sample.

The source material was peripheral blood. The sequence is built from TRBV19 and TRBJ1-2; TRBD1 is a possible D gene, resting on 5 matching bases. This TCR derives from a woman in her 50s with acute or convalescent COVID-19. The CDR3 protein is CASSIARVGGYTF. At the DNA level, the sequence is TGTGCCAGTAGTATCGCCAGGGTGGGTGGCTACACCTTC. With the portions outside the CDR3 filled from the reference TRBV19 and TRBJ1-2 genes, the complete variable region becomes DGGITQSPKYLFRKEGQNVTLSCEQNLNHDAMYWYRQDPGQGLRLIYYSQIVNDFQKGDIAEGYSVSREKKESFPLTVTSAQKNPTAFYLCASSIARVGGYTFGSGTRLTVV.